The sample holds many counts of the clone carrying this T cell receptor beta chain. What it recognizes is unknown. This entry belongs to a study of shared clonotypes between healthy human individuals. Study-wide background: Each donor's CD8 memory used one plate, CD8 naive two, each CD4 subset three. Overall study results and limits: Of the naive CD4 clonotypes, approximately 5% were shared across several donors.

Germline lookup yields CDR1 SGHRS and CDR2 YFSETQ. V was trimmed by 6 bases and J by 3 bases, leaving 18 bases between them. The CDR3 is 15 amino acids. The assay used deep level. The assay was immunoSEQ multiplex PCR, and TCRdb's table has in-frame clones only and misses some. The table lists about 960,000 clones, less than 85% of them singletons. Sequences were obtained from memory CD4+ T cells sorted from blood. The subset was: CD45RA-negative fraction. The chain joins TRBV5-1 to TRBJ1-2, with D perhaps matching TRBD1 (5 bases). This TCR came from a man in his late teens or twenties in good health. The CDR3 loop reads CASNSGEGFDYGYTF. The CDR3, as DNA: TGCGCCAGCAACAGTGGCGAGGGGTTTGACTATGGCTACACCTTC.